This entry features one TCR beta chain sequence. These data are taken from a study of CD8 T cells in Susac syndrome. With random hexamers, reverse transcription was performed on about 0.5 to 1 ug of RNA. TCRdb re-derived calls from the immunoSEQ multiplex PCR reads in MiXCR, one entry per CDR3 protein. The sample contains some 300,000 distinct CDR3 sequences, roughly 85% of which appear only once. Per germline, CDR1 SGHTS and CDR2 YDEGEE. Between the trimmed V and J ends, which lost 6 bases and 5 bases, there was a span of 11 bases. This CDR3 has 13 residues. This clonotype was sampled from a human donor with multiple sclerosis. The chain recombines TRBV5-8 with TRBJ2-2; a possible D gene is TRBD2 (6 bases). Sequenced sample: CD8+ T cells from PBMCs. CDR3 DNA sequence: TGTGCCAGCACCCTGGAGGGAACCGGGGAGCTGTTTTTT. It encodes CASTLEGTGELFF. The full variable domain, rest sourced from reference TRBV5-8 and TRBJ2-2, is EAGVTQSPTHLIKTRGQQATLRCSPISGHTSVYWYQQALGLGLQFLLWYDEGEERNRGNFPPRFSGRQFPNYSSELNVNALELEDSALYLCASTLEGTGELFFGEGSRLTVL.